These 21 T cell receptor beta chains came from one sample sequenced in a study of response to subunit inactivated influenza vaccine. MiXCR, run by TCRdb on the RT-PCR reads, gives a single entry per CDR3 protein. Altogether some 160,000 distinct CDR3 sequences are present, about a tenth being singletons, with the ten largest covering roughly 12%. Sequencing used non-naive T cells sorted from PBMCs, obtained roughly 6 weeks after vaccination. The receptors originated from a man between 50 and 59 years old who received an inactivated influenza vaccine.

The DNA of the CDR3 is TGCGCCAGCAGTGACTATCTAAACACCGGGGAGCTGTTTTTT. Amino acids: CASSDYLNTGELFF. The rearrangement uses TRBV10-2 and TRBJ2-2; D remains ambiguous. The V gene lost 3 bases and the J gene lost 2 bases, with 7 bases spanning the gap. The CDR3 is 14 amino acids. Germline CDR1 and CDR2: WSHSY and SAAADI.

This clonotype was counted at least ten times. The V and J genes are TRBV11-2 and TRBJ2-5, with D possibly TRBD2 on 6 matching bases. This CDR3 has 14 amino acids. V was trimmed by 4 bases and J by 4 bases, leaving 13 bases between them. CDR1 and CDR2 from the germline V gene are SGHAT and FQNNGV. CDR3 loop: CASSSERVGETQYF. The CDR3 DNA sequence: TGTGCCAGCAGCTCAGAGCGGGTAGGAGAGACCCAGTACTTC.

This clonotype was recorded many times. The CDR3 sequence is CASSYSRGPTEAFF. The CDR3 DNA reads as TGTGCCAGCAGTTACTCGAGGGGGCCCACTGAAGCTTTCTTT. The V and J genes are TRBV6-5 and TRBJ1-1; TRBD1 matches at 7 bases. V was pared by 0 bases and J by 4 bases, with 2 bases of the junction left unmatched. CDR3 length: 14 residues. Germline CDR1 MNHEY, CDR2 SVGAGI.

At least ten counts were recorded for this clonotype. The chain recombines TRBV12-3 or TRBV12-4 with TRBJ2-3, with 12 nucleotides matching TRBD2. CDR3 length: 15 residues. Unmatched junction bases numbered 5, after V lost 6 bases and J lost 4 bases. The DNA for the CDR3 is TGTGCCAGCAGCCTAGCGGGAGGGCGCGCAGATACGCAGTATTTT. It yields the protein CASSLAGGRADTQYF.

The genes are TRBV5-1 and TRBJ2-3, with 7 bases matching TRBD1. Germline loops: CDR1 SGHRS, CDR2 YFSETQ. V lost 0 bases to trimming and J lost 0 bases; unmatched junction nucleotides: 4. CDR3 size: 16 residues. CDR3 bases: TGCGCCAGCAGCTTGGGGGACAGTCCTAGCACAGATACGCAGTATTTT. It specifies CASSLGDSPSTDTQYF.

This clonotype was seen more than once but under ten times. The chain employs TRBV20-1 and TRBJ2-2; D not certain. V was cut by 3 bases and J by 1 base, with 9 bases left in between. The CDR3 covers 14 residues. Per the germline V gene, CDR1 is DFQATT and CDR2 is SNEGSKA (reference sequence). For the CDR3, the DNA is TGCAGTGCTAGGGAAGATGAGAACACCGGGGAGCTGTTTTTT. Encoded protein: CSAREDENTGELFF.

This clonotype has a handful of counts. The chain couples TRBV10-3 to TRBJ2-5, with TRBD2 identical over 12 bases. This CDR3 contains 14 residues. With 4 bases clipped from V and 5 bases from J, the junction kept 2 bases outside the gene matches. Germline CDR1 reads ENHRY; CDR2 reads SYGVKD. CDR3 protein: CAISAGLAGETQYF. The CDR3 DNA follows: TGTGCCATCAGTGCTGGACTAGCGGGGGAGACCCAGTACTTC.

This rearrangement joins TRBV5-1 to TRBJ2-1; 14 nucleotides match TRBD2. The CDR3 is 16 amino acids. Germline-derived CDR1 and CDR2 are SGHRS and YFSETQ. V lost 7 bases, J lost 8 bases, and 11 bases stayed unmatched. The CDR3 region is CASARLAGGSFHEQFF. The CDR3 DNA reads TGCGCCAGCGCTAGACTAGCGGGAGGGTCGTTCCATGAGCAGTTCTTC.

This rearrangement joins TRBV9 to TRBJ2-7; either TRBD1 or TRBD2 may fit D (5 bases each). Germline CDR1 and CDR2: SGDLS and YYNGEE. The CDR3 is 16 residues long. The V end lost 3 bases, the J end lost 6 bases, and 22 bases lay between the germline ends. CDR3 residues: CASSGRRSGTDFEQYF. The CDR3 coding sequence is TGTGCCAGCAGCGGGAGACGATCCGGGACCGATTTCGAGCAGTACTTC.

This clonotype occurred many times. This sequence joins TRBV29-1 and TRBJ2-2, with TRBD1 matching over 8 bases. The V gene end was trimmed by 6 bases and the J gene end by 4 bases; junction bases not matched to a gene: 4. The germline V gene has CDR1 SQVTM and CDR2 ANQGSEA. The CDR3 is 13 amino acids. Written as DNA, the CDR3 is TGCAGCGTGACAGGGGTTGGCACCGGGGAGCTGTTTTTT. Its translation is CSVTGVGTGELFF.

The genes are TRBV5-1 and TRBJ1-4; weak D call: TRBD1 (6 bases). Looked up from germline, CDR1 is SGHRS and CDR2 is YFSETQ. Trimming shortened V by 6 bases and J by 8 bases, and 20 bases separated the two germline ends. This CDR3 comprises 15 residues. The CDR3 coding sequence is TGCGCCAGCACCCATACCGGGGGGCATCGGGAAAAACTGTTTTTT. It translates to CASTHTGGHREKLFF.

The rearrangement links TRBV4-1 to TRBJ2-5, with TRBD2 matching over 7 bases. Germline trimming cut 1 base from V and 6 bases from J; bases unmatched to any gene: 11. Germline V gene sequence: CDR1 MGHRA, CDR2 YSYEKL. This CDR3 has 16 amino acids. The CDR3: CASSQVWTRPYKTQYF. CDR3 in DNA: TGCGCCAGCAGCCAAGTTTGGACTAGACCTTATAAGACCCAGTACTTC.

The V call is TRBV7-9, the J call TRBJ1-1; TRBD1 matches at 7 bases. The CDR3 spans 15 residues. V lost 5 bases to trimming and J lost 1 base; unmatched junction nucleotides: 7. Germline CDR1 reads SEHNR; CDR2 reads FQNEAQ (reference sequence). The CDR3 is CASSARGLGNTEAFF. The DNA of the CDR3 is TGTGCCAGCAGCGCTAGGGGGCTGGGGAACACTGAAGCTTTCTTT.

This clonotype was counted a few times. This sequence joins TRBV7-3 and TRBJ2-7, with 8 positions matching TRBD2. The CDR3 totals 15 residues. The germline CDR1 and CDR2 sequences are SGHTA and FQGTGA. Trimming cost V 1 base and J 5 bases; bases outside gene matches: 7. The CDR3 DNA reads as TGTGCCAGCAGCTTAATGGCGGGAGGATCCCACGAGCAGTACTTC. It encodes CASSLMAGGSHEQYF.

A few counts support this clonotype. The V and J genes are TRBV7-9 and TRBJ2-7, with D possibly called TRBD1 or TRBD2 (6 bases each). V was clipped by 5 bases and J by 2 bases, with 13 bases between them. The CDR3 covers 14 residues. The germline V gene encodes CDR1 SEHNR and CDR2 FQNEAQ (reference sequence). The CDR3 loop is CASSPGGHAYEQYF. CDR3 bases: TGTGCCAGCAGCCCCGGGGGACATGCCTACGAGCAGTACTTC.

This clonotype was observed a few times. V and J are TRBV6-5 and TRBJ1-1; D is possibly TRBD1 (6 bases). From germline, CDR1 is MNHEY and CDR2 SVGAGI. Trimming shortened V by 0 bases and J by 8 bases, and 16 bases separated the two germline ends. This CDR3 contains 15 residues. This CDR3 reads CASSYSRGSGTEAFF. The DNA of the CDR3 is TGTGCCAGCAGTTACTCGAGGGGGTCCGGGACGGAAGCTTTCTTT.

This clonotype was observed a handful of times. The V gene is TRBV10-3, the J gene TRBJ2-5; no firm D call. The CDR3 consists of 14 residues. The ends were cut back, 3 bases at V and 1 base at J, with 9 bases in the middle. Germline V gene data show CDR1 as ENHRY and CDR2 as SYGVKD. Written as DNA, the CDR3 is TGTGCCATCAGTGAAGTCGGATTCCAAGAGACCCAGTACTTC. Encoded protein: CAISEVGFQETQYF.

The genes are TRBV5-8 and TRBJ2-5; tentatively, D is TRBD1 (6 bases). This CDR3 is built from 14 residues. The V end lost 0 bases, the J end lost 3 bases, and 9 bases lay between the germline ends. Germline CDR1 SGHTS, CDR2 YDEGEE. CDR3 coding DNA: TGTGCCAGCAGCTTGGGGACAGCTAAAGAGACCCAGTACTTC. Translated, it gives CASSLGTAKETQYF.

This clonotype was found a few times. This chain connects TRBV7-9 to TRBJ2-1, with D hard to call. The germline V and J ends were trimmed by 5 bases and 4 bases, with 18 bases remaining between them. Germline values: CDR1 SEHNR, CDR2 FQNEAQ (reference sequence). This CDR3 has 16 residues. The CDR3 coding sequence is TGTGCCAGCAGCGACCCCATAGGGCCCACGTACAATGAGCAGTTCTTC. Translated, it gives CASSDPIGPTYNEQFF.

This clonotype was detected a few times. V gene TRBV3-1 combines with J gene TRBJ2-1; TRBD2 matches 9 bases. Germline CDR1 reads LGHDT; CDR2 reads YNNKEL (reference sequence). The CDR3 length is 17 residues. V was clipped by 4 bases and J by 0 bases; unmatched bases: 7. The CDR3 nucleotides read TGTGCCAGCAGCCCCCGGACTAGCGCGAGCTCCTACAATGAGCAGTTCTTC. Amino acids: CASSPRTSASSYNEQFF.

This chain links TRBV6-2 or TRBV6-3 with TRBJ2-3, with 8 bases lining up with TRBD2. The CDR3 is made up of 17 amino acids. Losses at the gene ends were 4 bases for V and 2 bases for J; bases not matched to a gene: 11. Looked up from germline, CDR1 is MNHEY and CDR2 is SVGEGT. In DNA form, the CDR3 reads TGTGCCAGCAGTTCCTTCTTACTAGCGGAATACACAGATACGCAGTATTTT. Its protein is CASSSFLLAEYTDTQYF.